The T cell receptor beta chain under discussion was sequenced for a study of shared clonotypes between healthy human individuals. Study-level results: Genetic and exposure-history diversity was limited by the few donors.

For this clone: Its target is not known.

Measured with immunoSEQ multiplex PCR; TCRdb has only the in-frame clones, and not every one. The sample carries about 330,000 clones, around 67% recorded once. The germline V gene encodes CDR1 SNHLY and CDR2 FYNNEI. This CDR3 is built from 17 residues. Deletions cut 0 bases from V and 0 bases from J, with 12 bases between. Sequencing was carried out using memory CD4+ T cells sorted from blood. Subset denoted: CD45RA-negative fraction. The genes are TRBV2 and TRBJ2-4, with a possible D match to TRBD1 (5 bases). This TCR was recovered from a young man in good health. The CDR3 sequence: CASSEATGLLAKNIQYF. The CDR3 nucleotides are TGTGCCAGCAGTGAAGCAACAGGCCTCCTAGCCAAAAACATTCAGTACTTC. Together with reference TRBV2 and TRBJ2-4, the CDR3 gives the full variable domain: EPEVTQTPSHQVTQMGQEVILRCVPISNHLYFYWYRQILGQKVEFLVSFYNNEISEKSEIFDDQFSVERPDGSNFTLKIRSTKLEDSAMYFCASSEATGLLAKNIQYFGAGTRLSVL.